Below, one T cell receptor beta chain is given with its context. This clone came up a few times. The antigen it binds to is not known. No base qualities exist here, and no much larger clone lies one base off it. These data are taken from a study of cytomegalovirus exposure and HLA in healthy donors (dated by TCRdb to the late 2010s). Regarding the research as a whole: An earlier analysis of some 550 of the donors reported approximately 300 Gb of sequence data and 117 million unique TCR beta sequences from about 200 million T cells. To decide whether each TCR beta V gene segment behaved as functional or pseudogenic, an earlier analysis of fewer than 750 of the donors relied on high-throughput TCR beta sequencing. Every repertoire in the discovery cohort had been generated on one and the same sequencing platform. Rather than drawing on any new phenotypic data, the later analysis identified candidate immune exposures from TCR beta sequences and the way those sequences occurred across donors. The study was designed to test whether signatures of past pathogen exposure could be identified by cataloging public T cell receptors. Of the 300 to 450 genotyped donors, 75% to 85% were placed in the genetic ancestry cluster associated with self-reported Caucasian donors. A later analysis re-analyzed previously published TCR beta repertoires from roughly 690 donors and added high-resolution HLA genotyping to study TCR occurrence patterns. To predict cytomegalovirus infection status, the study combined high-throughput TCR immunosequencing, statistical association of individual TCRs with disease status, and machine learning. Among almost 400 genotyped donors of the cohort, an average of approximately 250,000 unique TCR beta nucleotide sequences were sequenced per donor, 15% to 20% of them non-productive. Donor age, sex, ethnicity and CMV serostatus were collected together with the repertoire data. Roughly five DR-DQ haplotypes were treated as single units for association and clustering because of strong linkage in the cohort. Besides the first cohort of 666 subjects, a separate validation cohort made up of 120 different subjects was used. A later genetic analysis took genome-wide SNP genotypes for about 55% of the roughly 700 donors and used that subset as a discovery cohort. The T cell repertoires of 666 subjects were profiled by immunosequencing and related to cytomegalovirus serostatus. Typing coverage differed by locus: A, B, C, DRB1 and DQB1 were typed in about 620-640 donors, DQA1 in roughly 500, DPA1 in over 600, and DPB1 in just under 490. An early release that covered about 640 HLA-typed donors contained around 330 gigabases of sequencing data and approximately 85 million unique TCR sequences. Class I and class II HLA loci were covered by the typing at four-digit resolution.

Here is what the overall study found, with its caveats: CMV serostatus was the only immune exposure information available for the cohort. At a false discovery rate of 0.05, a later analysis linked some 18,000 TCR beta sequences to specific HLA alleles. A group of highly shared sequence variants was considered likely to be a technical artifact of the sequencing pipeline. A further reported finding was that TCR beta sequences accurately predicted the HLA-A and HLA-B alleles for most subjects in the first cohort. Only TCR beta chains were sequenced in this cohort, and the absence of alpha or paired-chain data limited detectable features. Compared with equally common non-associated chains, HLA-associated TCR beta chains in a later analysis were more clonally expanded and had lower generation probabilities. A later analysis found that TCR association rates varied across HLA loci, with DRB1 alleles showing the most associated TCRs and HLA-C alleles the fewest. Strong co-occurrence of HLA alleles, especially DR and DQ, made assigning TCR associations to individual alleles difficult. In the study, 150 to 200 TCR beta chains were listed as associated with cytomegalovirus. A few of the identified cytomegalovirus-associated TCR beta chains were confirmed in vitro to be specific for cytomegalovirus antigens. The authors suggested that the approach could potentially be generalized to other disease states and immunological phenotypes. In both the original and validation cohorts, the classifier was reported to diagnose cytomegalovirus status with high specificity and sensitivity. Sequencing depth was assumed to be roughly uniform across donors in the presence/absence analyses, though that assumption may not hold. In a later analysis, several top co-occurrence clusters were reported to appear linked to parvovirus B19, influenza, CMV and Epstein-Barr virus. Correlated functional status among segregating V segments might be attributable to linkage disequilibrium, but an unknown experimental factor could not be ruled out. Because HLA typing was missing for some donors at each locus, association tests included only the typed subset. In a later genetic analysis, a missense DCLRE1C variant was associated with V-gene and J-gene trimming of TCR beta chains, and the association was replicated in an independent cohort. In an earlier analysis of around 500 of the donors, most TCR beta V segments appeared in productive rearrangements about 90% or about 30% of the time, broadly matching IMGT annotations. In a later genetic analysis, fewer N-insertions in productive TCRs were reported among donors in an Asian-associated ancestry cluster than the approximately 710-donor mean. Most CMV-associated TCR beta chains appeared to be HLA-restricted in a later analysis, and the HLA associations seemed to be driven largely by CMV exposure. Some IMGT-functional V segments, including TRBV6-2 and TRBV6-3, could not be distinguished by the 87-base-pair reads and were therefore excluded. Most TCR sequences were observed very rarely across donors, whereas some public TCRs were present in many individuals. The earlier analysis of 450 to 700 of the donors excluded 15 to 20 rarely observed V segments, including chromosome 9 orphons, because counts were too low.

The cohort was made up of 500 to 850 healthy bone marrow donors. At the time of sampling, all cohort members were nominally healthy, though unrecorded immune exposures were likely present. The donor was CMV seropositive and belonged to the group of more than 250 seropositive cohort members. Every donor gave a peripheral blood sample, and the peripheral blood mononuclear cells from that sample were used for TCR beta sequencing. The Qiagen DNeasy Blood Extraction Kit was used to extract genomic DNA from the blood cell samples. Libraries came from the immunoSEQ multiplex PCR assay. For the multiplex PCR, a mixture combining 60 forward primers for TCR Vbeta segments and 13 reverse primers for TCR Jbeta segments was used. The CDR3 region of rearranged TCR beta genes was amplified from genomic DNA with a multiplex PCR assay. On the Illumina HiSeq System, the amplified TCR beta libraries were sequenced as 87-base-pair reads. The paper's processing steps were these. A later analysis tallied some 79 million unique TCR beta chains across the 700 or so repertoires, and approximately 9.9 million of those chains were shared by two or more donors. Raw reads were error-corrected and collapsed into unique sequences with a nearest-neighbor algorithm that merged closely related sequences to remove PCR and sequencing errors. V, D and J gene segments were assigned by aligning CDR3 sequences to IMGT reference sequences. For a sequence to be retained, a match of at least six nucleotides was required to both a V gene segment and a J gene segment. Rearrangements were called productive when the CDR3 lacked stop codons and stayed in frame with V and J; all others were non-productive. Following IMGT convention, CDR3 was defined as the stretch from the second conserved V-encoded cysteine up to the conserved J-encoded phenylalanine. The earlier analysis of approximately 590 of the donors excluded any sequence lacking an unambiguous match to a single V gene segment. An earlier analysis of fewer than 650 of the donors classified V segments as functional when productive rearrangements were above 56.7% and as segregating when the standard deviation between donors was above 5%. A statistical classification framework was built to diagnose cytomegalovirus status from the catalog of TCR beta chain sequences. V and J gene assignment, in a later analysis, came from comparing TCR nucleotide sequences with IMGT/GENE-DB human TR gene sequences. The TCRdist pipeline was used in a later analysis to assign CDR3 sequences and most-parsimonious VDJ recombination scenarios. In a later analysis, each TCR beta chain was defined by its CDR3 amino acid sequence together with its V-gene family, and reads lacking a unique V-gene family were excluded. In a later analysis, approximately 590 highly shared, low-generation-probability nucleotide sequences were removed to address suspected cross-contamination and a sequencing artifact. In a later analysis, a clonal expansion index for each public chain was calculated from normalized within-repertoire ranks of inferred template counts. In a later analysis, generation probabilities were computed with a VDJ recombination model fitted to out-of-frame rearrangements, and the resulting probabilities were checked against IGoR. In a later analysis, TCR-TCR, TCR-HLA and TCR-CMV co-occurrence was scored with hypergeometric tests, and a repertoire-size bias correction was applied to TCR pairs. In a later analysis, false discovery rates were estimated by permuting HLA or CMV assignments 20 times. A later analysis grouped co-occurring TCRs with DBSCAN, adding TCRdist sequence similarity when clustering within HLA-allele-positive subsets. For co-occurrence clustering, repertoires with fewer than 30,000 or more than 120,000 public chains were excluded, along with a handful of repertoires with anomalous nucleotide sharing. Sourced from immuneACCESS, this table was stored by TCRdb with only in-frame sequences that have V and J called. A share of the clones is absent; for the studies checked, an unresolved V gene accounts for under half, and the remainder has no known explanation. V and J calls and clone size follow that table, whereas D and trimming were derived from the DNA. In all, the sample holds 100,000 to 150,000 clones, and approximately 72% of those were seen once. Approximately 8.2% of the sample lies in the top ten.

Sequences MNHNS (CDR1) and SASEGT (CDR2) are obtained from the germline V gene. The junction shows trimming of 4 bases on V and 4 bases on J, plus 13 bases between the germline ends. Including the terminal cysteine and phenylalanine, the CDR3 comprises 14 residues. The CDR3 DNA has 42 bases and is translated from base 1. The chain is assembled from TRBV6-1 and TRBJ1-1; possibly the D gene is TRBD1, per 5 matching bases. Material: PBMCs. The sequence was collected from a woman aged 40-49 years in good health and CMV-seropositive. In nucleotide form, the sequence is TGTGCCAGCAGTGTGCAGGGTTCGTCCACTGAAGCTTTCTTT. The encoded protein is CASSVQGSSTEAFF.